A few counts support the clone carrying this TCR beta chain. V lost 0 bases to trimming and J lost 8 bases; unmatched junction nucleotides: 5. Germline V gene sequence: CDR1 SGHRS, CDR2 YFSETQ. The CDR3 totals 14 residues. This record comes from a study of T cells in Graves' hyperthyroidism and ophthalmopathy. From RNA transcripts, TCR beta CDR3 regions were amplified. HTBI primers drove first-round RT-PCR of the TCR CDR3. TCRdb ran MiXCR on the multiplex PCR reads and lists one entry per CDR3 protein. The repertoire holds a few hundred thousand distinct CDR3 sequences, 20% to 25% seen once, with 73% in the top ten.

The source of this sequence is a man over 45 with Graves' hyperthyroidism. Sample: blood. The gene calls are TRBV5-1 and TRBJ2-3; 8 bases agree with TRBD2. CDR3 nucleotides: TGCGCCAGCAGCTTGGGGTTAGCGGGGACTACGCAGTATTTT. It specifies CASSLGLAGTTQYF.